This is a list of T cell receptor beta chains from one sample in a study of regulatory and conventional T cells in RAG deficiency. This table comes from immunoSEQ multiplex PCR, and its TCRdb copy is limited to in-frame clones, with some not included. The table has just under 9,500 clones, 80% to 90% seen once. These data were likewise used in another study, on regulatory T cells.

Sequences were obtained from Tregs sorted from blood. The source is a human donor in good health. The CDR3 runs from the conserved cysteine through the conserved F or W. The order of the fields is D gene, clone size, J gene, V gene, CDR3 protein, CDR3 DNA. D genes are given only for firm matches. Some rows have no size entry. The others give once, few or many, or a class for an expanded clone.

NA NA TRBJ1-4 TRBV28 CASTAGNQNEKLFF TGTGCCAGCACGGCCGGGAACCAGAATGAAAAACTGTTTTTT
NA NA TRBJ1-2 TRBV7-9 CASSVYGHHGKTYGYTF TGTGCCAGCAGCGTGTATGGACACCATGGAAAGACCTATGGCTACACCTTC
TRBD1 NA TRBJ1-4 TRBV19 CASRDRGFEKLFF TGTGCCAGCAGGGACAGGGGGTTTGAAAAACTGTTTTTT
TRBD2 NA TRBJ2-7 TRBV6-1 CASSGTSGGKFSYEQYF TGTGCCAGCAGTGGGACTAGCGGGGGAAAATTCTCCTACGAGCAGTACTTC
TRBD2 few TRBJ2-5 TRBV5-1 CASSLETSGRETQYF TGCGCCAGCAGCTTGGAGACTAGCGGGAGGGAGACCCAGTACTTC
NA NA TRBJ2-1 TRBV18 CASSPRTTRNNEQFF TGTGCCAGCTCACCCAGGACTACTCGGAACAATGAGCAGTTCTTC
NA NA TRBJ2-7 TRBV4-2 CASSQDPGREQYF TGTGCCAGCAGCCAAGATCCAGGGAGGGAGCAGTACTTC
NA NA TRBJ2-6 TRBV6-4 CASSEGAGANVLTF TGTGCCAGCAGTGAGGGGGCTGGGGCCAACGTCCTGACTTTC
NA NA TRBJ1-6 TRBV6-9 CASSLEGFNSPLHF TGTGCCAGCAGTTTGGAGGGGTTTAATTCACCCCTCCACTTT
TRBD1 few TRBJ1-1 TRBV6-5 CASRGQGAGDTEAFF TGTGCCAGCAGGGGACAGGGGGCTGGGGACACTGAAGCTTTCTTT
NA once TRBJ1-1 TRBV29-1 CSVLWGLWAFF TGCAGCGTTTTGTGGGGGTTGTGGGCTTTCTTT
NA NA TRBJ1-1 TRBV18 CASSPGTHMNTEAFF TGTGCCAGCTCACCCGGGACACATATGAACACTGAAGCTTTCTTT
TRBD2 few TRBJ2-2 TRBV5-1 CASSLVAGGGELFF TGCGCCAGCAGCTTGGTAGCGGGCGGGGGGGAGCTGTTTTTT
TRBD2 NA TRBJ2-2 TRBV6-1 CASNRGGLIGELFF TGTGCCAGCAATCGCGGGGGATTAATCGGGGAGCTGTTTTTT
TRBD2 NA TRBJ2-5 TRBV7-7 CASSLAGAGGPQETQYF TGTGCTAGCAGCTTAGCCGGAGCGGGAGGCCCTCAAGAGACCCAGTACTTC
TRBD1 NA TRBJ1-2 TRBV29-1 CSVVPPDRAVGNYGYTF TGCAGCGTCGTCCCCCCGGACAGGGCAGTGGGGAACTATGGCTACACCTTC
NA NA TRBJ1-2 TRBV7-9 CASSLEPEGRLPLF TGTGCCAGCAGCTTAGAGCCAGAGGGACGCCTCCCCCTTTTC
TRBD2 NA TRBJ2-7 TRBV7-9 CASSLHLRTSGPNEQYF TGTGCCAGCAGCTTGCACTTACGGACTAGCGGTCCCAACGAGCAGTACTTC
NA NA TRBJ2-7 TRBV5-1 CASSPGVDLYEQYF TGCGCCAGCAGCCCCGGGGTGGATCTCTACGAGCAGTACTTC
NA NA TRBJ2-2 TRBV11-2 CASSPSGNGELFF TGTGCCAGCAGCCCCTCCGGAAACGGGGAGCTGTTTTTT
NA NA TRBJ2-7 TRBV11-2 CASSSMTGAYEQYF TGTGCCAGCAGCTCTATGACGGGTGCCTACGAGCAGTACTTC
NA NA TRBJ1-1 TRBV5-1 CASSFGAMNTEAFF TGCGCCAGCAGCTTCGGGGCCATGAACACTGAAGCTTTCTTT
NA NA TRBJ2-6 TRBV7-6 CASSGISISQSRANVLTF TGTGCCAGCAGCGGGATATCAATCTCACAAAGTCGGGCCAACGTCCTGACTTTC
TRBD1 NA TRBJ2-1 TRBV5-4 CASSPGGQAYNEQFF TGTGCCAGCAGCCCCGGTGGACAGGCCTACAATGAGCAGTTCTTC
NA NA TRBJ1-2 TRBV9 CASSAVVSGAQPGGYTF TGTGCCAGCAGCGCCGTAGTATCAGGAGCTCAACCTGGGGGCTACACCTTC
NA NA TRBJ2-4 TRBV5-1 CASSAGSFSKNIQYF TGCGCCAGCAGCGCGGGGAGCTTTTCCAAAAACATTCAGTACTTC
TRBD2 NA TRBJ2-5 TRBV2 CASSEIKSSGRAGETQYF TGTGCCAGCAGTGAAATCAAGTCTAGCGGGAGGGCCGGGGAGACCCAGTACTTC
TRBD2 NA TRBJ2-7 TRBV6-6 CASSLGLANEQYF TGTGCCAGCAGTTTGGGACTAGCGAACGAGCAGTACTTC
NA NA TRBJ2-7 TRBV2 CASVSGMGPYEQYF TGTGCCAGTGTGTCCGGGATGGGGCCCTACGAGCAGTACTTC
NA NA TRBJ2-5 TRBV18 CASSPNQGGETQYF TGTGCCAGCTCACCAAATCAGGGGGGAGAGACCCAGTACTTC
NA NA TRBJ2-3 TRBV7-9 CASSNFRGKGTDTQYF TGTGCCAGCAGCAATTTCCGGGGGAAAGGCACAGATACGCAGTATTTT
NA NA TRBJ1-2 TRBV6-5 CASSPRYGYTF TGTGCCAGCAGTCCCCGGTATGGCTACACCTTC
TRBD1 NA TRBJ1-1 TRBV5-6 CASSTWDRENTEAFF TGTGCCAGCAGCACTTGGGACAGGGAGAACACTGAAGCTTTCTTT
TRBD2 NA TRBJ2-7 TRBV30 CAWSVSGSSEQYF TGTGCCTGGAGCGTGAGCGGGAGTTCCGAGCAGTACTTC
TRBD1 NA TRBJ2-7 TRBV9 CASSVGGTAYEQYF TGTGCCAGCAGCGTAGGGGGGACAGCCTACGAGCAGTACTTC
NA NA TRBJ2-1 TRBV10-3 CAISESAGSEQFF TGTGCCATCAGTGAGTCTGCGGGAAGCGAGCAGTTCTTC
NA NA TRBJ2-1 TRBV7-6 CASSLGGARVPTYNEQFF TGTGCCAGCAGCCTTGGGGGGGCCCGGGTACCCACCTACAATGAGCAGTTCTTC
TRBD2 NA TRBJ2-1 TRBV5-4 CASSLLVAGLSEQFF TGTGCCAGCAGCTTGTTGGTAGCGGGGTTGAGTGAGCAGTTCTTC
NA NA TRBJ2-2 TRBV5-1 CASSLSTGELFF TGCGCCAGCAGCTTGTCTACCGGGGAGCTGTTTTTT
NA NA TRBJ2-3 TRBV7-9 CASSLDGSGTDTQYF TGTGCCAGCAGCTTAGACGGGAGTGGCACAGATACGCAGTATTTT
TRBD1 NA TRBJ1-2 TRBV7-7 CASSQTTGVYGYTF TGTGCTAGCAGCCAAACGACAGGGGTCTATGGCTACACCTTC
NA NA TRBJ1-2 TRBV19 CASSISLHREANYGYTF TGTGCCAGTAGTATAAGCCTCCATAGGGAAGCTAACTATGGCTACACCTTC
TRBD2 NA TRBJ2-5 TRBV4-2 CASSHAGLAGVAGETQYF TGTGCCAGCAGCCACGCGGGACTAGCGGGAGTAGCCGGTGAGACCCAGTACTTC
TRBD1 NA TRBJ1-1 TRBV5-1 CASSPNPDRGPNTEAFF TGCGCCAGCAGCCCCAATCCCGACAGGGGGCCGAACACTGAAGCTTTCTTT
TRBD1 NA TRBJ1-2 TRBV27 CASSSMTGNYGYTF TGTGCCAGCAGTTCCATGACAGGGAACTATGGCTACACCTTC
NA NA TRBJ1-1 TRBV19 CASSRLRGNEAFF TGTGCCAGTAGTAGACTCAGGGGAAATGAAGCTTTCTTT
NA NA TRBJ2-7 TRBV6-5 CASSSQLWGSYEQYF TGTGCCAGCAGTTCCCAGCTCTGGGGCTCCTACGAGCAGTACTTC
TRBD2 NA TRBJ2-1 TRBV9 CASSVGRTSGPYNEQFF TGTGCCAGCAGCGTAGGCAGGACTAGCGGACCTTACAATGAGCAGTTCTTC
NA NA TRBJ1-1 TRBV10-3 CAISETGTEAFF TGTGCCATCAGTGAGACGGGCACTGAAGCTTTCTTT